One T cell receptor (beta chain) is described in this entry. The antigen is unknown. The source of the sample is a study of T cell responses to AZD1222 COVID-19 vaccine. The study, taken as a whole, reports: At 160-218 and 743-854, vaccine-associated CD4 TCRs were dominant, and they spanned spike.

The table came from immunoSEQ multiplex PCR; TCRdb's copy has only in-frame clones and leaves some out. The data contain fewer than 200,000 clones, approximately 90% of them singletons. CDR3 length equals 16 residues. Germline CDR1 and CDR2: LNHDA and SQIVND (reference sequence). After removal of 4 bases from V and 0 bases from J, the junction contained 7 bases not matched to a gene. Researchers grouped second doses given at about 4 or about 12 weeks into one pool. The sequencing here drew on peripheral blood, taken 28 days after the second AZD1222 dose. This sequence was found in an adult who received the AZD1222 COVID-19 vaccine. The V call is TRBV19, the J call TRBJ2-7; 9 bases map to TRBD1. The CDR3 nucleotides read TGTGCCAGTAGTACCCGGACAGGGGCAAGCTCCTACGAGCAGTACTTC. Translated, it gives CASSTRTGASSYEQYF.